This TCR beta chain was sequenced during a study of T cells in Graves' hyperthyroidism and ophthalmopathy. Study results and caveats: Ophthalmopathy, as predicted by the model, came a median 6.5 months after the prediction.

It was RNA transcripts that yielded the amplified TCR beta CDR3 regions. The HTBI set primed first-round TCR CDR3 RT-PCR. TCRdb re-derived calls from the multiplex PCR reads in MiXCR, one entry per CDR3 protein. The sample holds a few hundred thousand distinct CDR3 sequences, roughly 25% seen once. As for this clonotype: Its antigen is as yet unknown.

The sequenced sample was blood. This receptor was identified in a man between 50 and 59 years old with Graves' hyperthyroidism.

The CDR3 spells CSAMGRTSGNRGRRSDTQYF. DNA for the CDR3: TGCAGTGCTATGGGCCGGACTAGCGGTAATCGGGGGAGGAGATCAGATACGCAGTATTTT. V is TRBV20-1 and J is TRBJ2-3; TRBD2 agrees at 10 bases. V gave up 4 bases and J gave up 4 bases; unmatched junction bases: 23. Per germline, CDR1 DFQATT and CDR2 SNEGSKA (reference sequence). The CDR3 totals 20 residues.